This T cell receptor beta chain was obtained from a study of blood T cell repertoires in COVID-19. Study background: The cDNA or gDNA used as material had been derived from T cells, B-cell-depleted T cells, or PBMCs.

Assay: immunoSEQ multiplex PCR; the TCRdb copy retains only in-frame clones and omits some. Among over 200,000 clones listed, approximately 84% were seen once. In this sample, this clone turned up a few times. One junction end disagrees with the germline gene, perhaps due to a read error. Ages ranged from roughly 18 to 95 years, with residence in about two dozen US areas. Categorization into cohorts depended on clinical history that participants reported. For recovered donors of Cohort 3, there were two negative PCRs, clearance, or symptom resolution. The specimen was PBMCs or T cells enriched from blood (not recorded which). This TCR came from a man aged 40-50 years who had recovered from COVID-19.

The CDR3 loop reads CASSPGLAGGFF. Here the CDR3 DNA reads TGTGCCAGCAGCCCCGGACTAGCGGGAGGTTTTTTC. This chain connects TRBV28 to TRBJ2-7; TRBD2 agrees at 14 bases. The CDR3 is made up of 12 amino acids. Germline assignment: CDR1 MDHEN and CDR2 SYDVKM.